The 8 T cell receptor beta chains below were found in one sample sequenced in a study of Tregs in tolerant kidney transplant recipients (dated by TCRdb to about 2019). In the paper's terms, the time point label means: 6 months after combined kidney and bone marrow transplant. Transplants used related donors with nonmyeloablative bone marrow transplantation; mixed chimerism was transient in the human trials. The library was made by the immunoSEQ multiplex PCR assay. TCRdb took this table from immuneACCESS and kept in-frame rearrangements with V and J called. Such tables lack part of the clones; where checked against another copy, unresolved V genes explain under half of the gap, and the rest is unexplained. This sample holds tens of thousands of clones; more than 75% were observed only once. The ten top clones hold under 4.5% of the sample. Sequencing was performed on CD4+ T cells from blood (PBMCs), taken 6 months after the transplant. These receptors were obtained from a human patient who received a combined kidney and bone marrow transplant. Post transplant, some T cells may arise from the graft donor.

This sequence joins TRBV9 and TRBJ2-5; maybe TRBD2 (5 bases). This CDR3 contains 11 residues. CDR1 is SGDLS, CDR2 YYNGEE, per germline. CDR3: CASAREETQYF. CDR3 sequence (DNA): TGTGCAAGCGCAAGGGAGGAGACCCAGTACTTC.

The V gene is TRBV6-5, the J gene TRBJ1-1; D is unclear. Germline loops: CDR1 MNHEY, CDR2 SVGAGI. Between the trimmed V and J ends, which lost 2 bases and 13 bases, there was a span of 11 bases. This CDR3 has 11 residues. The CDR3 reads CASSYAGRGFF. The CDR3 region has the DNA TGTGCCAGCAGTTACGCCGGACGGGGTTTCTTT.

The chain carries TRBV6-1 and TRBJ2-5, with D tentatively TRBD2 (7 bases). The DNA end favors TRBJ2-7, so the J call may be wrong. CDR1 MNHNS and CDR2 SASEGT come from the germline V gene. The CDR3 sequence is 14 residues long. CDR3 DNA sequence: TGTGCCAGCAGTGAACAGCGGGACACCTACGAGCAGTACTTC. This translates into CASSEQRDTYEQYF.

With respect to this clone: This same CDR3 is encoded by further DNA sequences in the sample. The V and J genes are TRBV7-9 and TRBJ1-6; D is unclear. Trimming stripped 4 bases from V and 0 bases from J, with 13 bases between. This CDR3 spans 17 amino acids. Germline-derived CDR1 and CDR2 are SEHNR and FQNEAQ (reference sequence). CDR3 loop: CASSYSTVSSYNSPLHF. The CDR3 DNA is TGTGCCAGCAGCTATTCAACAGTGAGCTCCTATAATTCACCCCTCCACTTT.

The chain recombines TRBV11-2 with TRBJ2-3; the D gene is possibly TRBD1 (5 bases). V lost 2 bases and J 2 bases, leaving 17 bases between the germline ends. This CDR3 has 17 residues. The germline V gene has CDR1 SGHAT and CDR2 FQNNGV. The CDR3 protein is CASSLTGRARTTDTQYF. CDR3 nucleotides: TGTGCCAGCAGCTTAACGGGCAGGGCAAGAACCACAGATACGCAGTATTTT.

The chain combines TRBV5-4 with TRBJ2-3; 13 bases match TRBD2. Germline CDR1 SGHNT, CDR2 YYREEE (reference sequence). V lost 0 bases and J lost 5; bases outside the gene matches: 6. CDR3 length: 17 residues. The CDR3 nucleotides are TGTGCCAGCAGCTTGGAACTAGCGGGAGGGCCACAAGATACGCAGTATTTT. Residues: CASSLELAGGPQDTQYF. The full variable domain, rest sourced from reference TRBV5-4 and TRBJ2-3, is ETGVTQSPTHLIKTRGQQVTLRCSSQSGHNTVSWYQQALGQGPQFIFQYYREEENGRGNFPPRFSGLQFPNYSSELNVNALELDDSALYLCASSLELAGGPQDTQYFGPGTRLTVL.

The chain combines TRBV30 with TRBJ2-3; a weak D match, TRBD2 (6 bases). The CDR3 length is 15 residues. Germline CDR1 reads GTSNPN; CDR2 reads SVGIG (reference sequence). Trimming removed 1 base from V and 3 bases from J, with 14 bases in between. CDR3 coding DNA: TGTGCCTGGAGTGGGAGGGGAAGGGTAACAGATACGCAGTATTTT. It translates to CAWSGRGRVTDTQYF. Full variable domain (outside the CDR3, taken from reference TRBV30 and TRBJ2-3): SQTIHQWPATLVQPVGSPLSLECTVEGTSNPNLYWYRQAAGRGLQLLFYSVGIGQISSEVPQNLSASRPQDRQFILSSKKLLLSDSGFYLCAWSGRGRVTDTQYFGPGTRLTVL.

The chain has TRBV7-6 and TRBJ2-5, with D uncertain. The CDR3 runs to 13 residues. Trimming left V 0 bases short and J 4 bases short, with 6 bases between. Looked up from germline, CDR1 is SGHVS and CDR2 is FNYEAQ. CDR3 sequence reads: CASSLARLETQYF. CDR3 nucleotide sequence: TGTGCCAGCAGCTTAGCGCGTTTAGAGACCCAGTACTTC.